A single sample is the source of the 11 T cell receptor beta chains below, sequenced in a study of T-cell reconstitution after alpha-beta-depleted transplantation in children (dated by TCRdb to 2016 to 2018). The method was PCR. The reads were generated on an Illumina HiSeq 2500. TCR library preparation used molecular barcoding, with unique molecular identifiers applied to normalize quantification of the TCRbeta repertoire. TCRdb trimmed the raw reads at Q25, called clones with MiXCR and kept productive beta chains. CDR3 protein duplicates are merged, each entry listing the most common genes and DNA. The sample records some 310,000 distinct CDR3 sequences, around 25% of which are singletons. The ten top clones hold about a tenth of the sample. This specimen's treatment or condition label, interpreted: allogeneic hematopoietic cell transplantation with graft depleted of TCRalphabeta T cells and CD19 B cells.

This specimen consisted of PBMCs, mostly from graft donor cells, obtained 180 days after TCRalphabeta/CD19-depleted stem cell transplant. Receptor source: a male patient under 18 who had a stem cell transplant for acute lymphoblastic leukemia, so the T cells may come from the graft donor.

The rearrangement links TRBV4-1 to TRBJ2-5; D unclear. The ends were cut back, 0 bases at V and 0 bases at J, with 8 bases in the middle. This CDR3 spans 15 amino acids. Germline CDR1 MGHRA, CDR2 YSYEKL. The CDR3 region is CASSQDRSDQETQYF. The CDR3, as DNA: TGCGCCAGCAGCCAAGATCGAAGCGACCAAGAGACCCAGTACTTC.

The chain combines TRBV7-9 with TRBJ1-3, with D hard to call. Germline V gene lookup returns CDR1 SEHNR and CDR2 FQNEAQ (reference sequence). The V gene lost 11 bases and the J gene lost 1 base, with 9 bases spanning the gap. The CDR3 contains 12 residues. The CDR3 protein is CAGKSSGNTIYF. CDR3 nucleotide sequence: TGTGCCGGGAAGTCGTCTGGAAACACCATATATTTT.

This clonotype was observed a few times. This chain uses TRBV15 with TRBJ2-5; 13 positions match TRBD2. CDR3 length: 15 residues. The germline V gene has CDR1 LNHNV and CDR2 YYDKDF (reference sequence). J gave up 5 bases and V 4 bases, and 4 bases lay outside the gene matches. This CDR3 is CATSTTSGRSETQYF. The CDR3 DNA sequence: TGTGCCACCAGCACGACTAGCGGGAGGTCGGAGACCCAGTACTTC.

This clonotype appeared many times. This chain connects TRBV20-1 to TRBJ2-7, with D maybe TRBD1 (5 bases). Trimming stripped 5 bases from V and 3 bases from J, with 5 bases between. Germline CDR1 DFQATT, CDR2 SNEGSKA (reference sequence). CDR3 length: 10 amino acids. The CDR3 loop reads CSADSYEQYF. Here the CDR3 DNA reads TGCAGTGCTGACAGCTACGAGCAGTACTTC.

This clonotype was detected a few times. The chain joins TRBV9 to TRBJ2-4; D possibly corresponds to TRBD1 (6 bases). The CDR3 runs to 14 residues. The germline V gene encodes CDR1 SGDLS and CDR2 YYNGEE. Trimming removed 4 bases at V and 9 bases at J, with 17 bases between. In DNA, the CDR3 is TGTGCCAGCAGCCCCTCAGGGGTGTGGACCATTCAGTACTTC. Translation: CASSPSGVWTIQYF.

There are a few counts of this clonotype. The V gene is TRBV10-3, the J gene TRBJ1-2; weak D call: TRBD1 (5 bases). Per the germline V gene, CDR1 is ENHRY and CDR2 is SYGVKD. The CDR3 contains 15 residues. The V gene lost 3 bases and the J gene lost 4 bases, with 15 bases spanning the gap. DNA for the CDR3: TGTGCCATCAGTGAAAGCGAGGGGTCGGTCTATGGCTACACCTTC. The encoded protein is CAISESEGSVYGYTF.

This clonotype came up a few times. This sequence joins TRBV7-8 and TRBJ2-6; D gene ambiguous. There are 18 residues in the CDR3. The germline V gene encodes CDR1 SGHVS and CDR2 FQNEAQ. V was shortened by 1 base and J by 7 bases, with 20 bases between the two germline ends. The chain's CDR3 is CASSLGVRQALTANVLTF. CDR3 sequence (DNA): TGTGCCAGCAGCTTAGGTGTTCGCCAGGCCCTGACTGCCAACGTCCTGACTTTC.

This clonotype was observed at least ten times. The chain has TRBV5-1 and TRBJ2-2; D is uncertain. V lost 4 bases and J 0 bases, leaving 13 bases between the germline ends. There are 16 residues in the CDR3. Germline CDR1 is SGHRS and CDR2 is YFSETQ. The CDR3: CASSLPVAANTGELFF. For the CDR3, the DNA is TGCGCCAGCAGCCTCCCTGTAGCCGCGAACACCGGGGAGCTGTTTTTT.

V gene TRBV7-6 combines with J gene TRBJ1-5; D is possibly TRBD1 (5 bases). The V end was cut by 8 bases, the J end by 3 bases, with 17 bases between. Germline V CDR1 and CDR2: SGHVS, FNYEAQ. This CDR3 contains 15 residues. The CDR3 nucleotides read TGTGCCAGCGCCCAAGGGAGGGGAGACAATCAGCCCCAGCATTTT. It encodes CASAQGRGDNQPQHF.

A single count supports this clonotype. The chain recombines TRBV27 with TRBJ2-3; D gene uncertain. The germline V and J ends were trimmed by 1 base and 1 base, with 3 bases remaining between them. CDR3 length: 13 amino acids. Germline V gives CDR1 MNHEY, CDR2 SMNVEV (reference sequence). CDR3: CASSLYGTDTQYF. In nucleotides, the CDR3 is TGTGCCAGCAGTTTATACGGCACAGATACGCAGTATTTT.

This clonotype was recorded a few times. CDR3 DNA sequence: TGTGCCAGCCGAGATCGACAGGGTCCCCATCAGCCCCAGCATTTT. Amino acids: CASRDRQGPHQPQHF. The chain couples TRBV6-1 to TRBJ1-5; 7 nucleotides line up with TRBD1. This CDR3 has 15 amino acids. Germline loops: CDR1 MNHNS, CDR2 SASEGT. The V gene end was trimmed by 8 bases and the J gene end by 5 bases; junction bases not matched to a gene: 12.